The 28 T cell receptor beta chains below all came from one sample that was sequenced in a study of blood T cells in healthy people across ages. Alongside a J-beta primer mix, a sample-barcoded 5' primer served in a second PCR lasting about 7 to 11 cycles. TCRdb re-analysed the 5' RACE reads in MiXCR, keeping a single row per CDR3 protein. Among some 780,000 distinct CDR3 sequences listed, 56% were seen once. Sequencing was carried out using blood. All receptors derive from a middle-aged man in good health.

The rearrangement joins TRBV6-1 to TRBJ2-7, with unresolved D. Looked up from germline, CDR1 is MNHNS and CDR2 is SASEGT. Trimming left V 0 bases short and J 3 bases short, with 9 bases between. The CDR3 length is 14 residues. CDR3 bases: TGTGCCAGCAGTGAAGCTTTAGTTAACTACGAGCAGTACTTC. Translated, it gives CASSEALVNYEQYF.

CDR3 in DNA: TGTGCCAGCTCACCAACCGGGACTAGCGGGGAGACCCAGTACTTC. As protein: CASSPTGTSGETQYF. The rearrangement links TRBV18 to TRBJ2-7, with TRBD2 matching over 12 bases. TRBJ2-5 matches the DNA end more closely, so the J call is doubtful. Germline values: CDR1 KGHSH, CDR2 LQKENI. The CDR3 runs 15 residues.

The rearrangement uses TRBV12-5 and TRBJ1-6; D ambiguous. This CDR3 comprises 12 residues. With 5 bases removed from V and 8 bases from J, the gap between germline ends came to 7 bases. In germline, CDR1 is LGHNT, CDR2 FRNRAP. The DNA of the CDR3 is TGTGCTAGTGGTCTGGGTTATTCACCCCTCCACTTT. This encodes CASGLGYSPLHF.

There are a few counts of this clonotype. The chain carries TRBV5-1 and TRBJ2-7, with D possibly matching TRBD2 (6 bases). V lost 1 base and J 2 bases, leaving 13 bases between the germline ends. This CDR3 region has 15 residues. Germline CDR1 SGHRS, CDR2 YFSETQ. CDR3 in amino acids: CASSLFSGTTYEQYF. As DNA, the CDR3 is TGCGCCAGCAGCTTGTTTAGCGGTACTACCTACGAGCAGTACTTC.

This sequence joins TRBV7-2 and TRBJ2-3, with 7 bases that match TRBD1. Germline assignment: CDR1 SGHTA and CDR2 FQGNSA. V gave up 5 bases and J gave up 2 bases; unmatched junction bases: 13. The CDR3 is 17 residues long. The CDR3 DNA reads TGTGCCAGCAGCCTAAGGGACAGACGAGACCACACAGATACGCAGTATTTT. Its protein is CASSLRDRRDHTDTQYF.

This clonotype was observed a single time. J is TRBJ1-2 and V is TRBV29-1, with D perhaps TRBD1 (5 bases). V lost 4 bases, J lost 7 bases, and 16 bases lay in between. Germline lookup yields CDR1 SQVTM and CDR2 ANQGSEA. The CDR3 loop spans 13 amino acids. In DNA, the CDR3 is TGCAGCGTTGGGGGGGTCCCGGCTGGTGGCTACACCTTC. Translating it yields CSVGGVPAGGYTF. Full variable domain (outside the CDR3, taken from reference TRBV29-1 and TRBJ1-2): SAVISQKPSRDICQRGTSLTIQCQVDSQVTMMFWYRQQPGQSLTLIATANQGSEATYESGFVIDKFPISRPNLTFSTLTVSNMSPEDSSIYLCSVGGVPAGGYTFGSGTRLTVV.

This clonotype has just a few counts. V usage is TRBV5-1 and J usage is TRBJ2-5; no clear D. Germline V lookup: CDR1 SGHRS, CDR2 YFSETQ. V lost 0 bases to trimming and J lost 5 bases, with 14 bases between them. The CDR3 has 15 amino acids. CDR3 bases: TGCGCCAGCAGCTTGGCGGCTTCCAGCGTGGAGACCCAGTACTTC. Protein product: CASSLAASSVETQYF.

This clonotype has a handful of counts. The V call is TRBV6-2 or TRBV6-3, the J call TRBJ2-7; 8 nucleotides align to TRBD1. The germline CDR1 and CDR2 sequences are MNHEY and SVGEGT. V lost 5 bases to trimming and J lost 3 bases; unmatched junction nucleotides: 6. The CDR3 consists of 14 residues. The CDR3 nucleotides read TGTGCCAGCAGTACCCTCGGACAGGGCTACGAGCAGTACTTC. Its protein is CASSTLGQGYEQYF.

The V gene is TRBV20-1, the J gene TRBJ2-4; 7 bases line up with TRBD1. Looked up from germline, CDR1 is DFQATT and CDR2 is SNEGSKA (reference sequence). This CDR3 region has 16 residues. J gave up 1 base and V 5 bases, and 11 bases lay outside the gene matches. Here the CDR3 reads CSAPTGKGEAKNIQYF. CDR3 sequence (DNA): TGCAGTGCTCCGACAGGGAAGGGGGAGGCCAAAAACATTCAGTACTTC.

This chain links TRBV12-3 or TRBV12-4 with TRBJ2-1; 10 bases fit TRBD2. The V segment lost 1 base and the J segment 6 bases; nucleotides outside the gene matches: 15. This CDR3 region has 19 residues. The CDR3 region is CASSLGRASGSPVANEQFF. For the CDR3, the DNA is TGTGCCAGCAGTTTAGGGAGGGCTAGCGGGAGTCCTGTGGCCAATGAGCAGTTCTTC.

In its sample, this clonotype was seen a few times. The chain carries TRBV20-1 and TRBJ2-6; 9 positions match TRBD1. Unmatched junction bases numbered 11, after V lost 3 bases and J lost 2 bases. The CDR3 runs 18 residues. CDR1 is DFQATT and CDR2 is SNEGSKA in the germline V gene (reference sequence). The CDR3: CSARYTGGGRTGANVLTF. The CDR3 bases are TGCAGTGCTAGGTACACAGGGGGCGGTCGGACTGGGGCCAACGTCCTGACTTTC.

The V and J genes are TRBV6-1 and TRBJ2-2; 8 bases agree with TRBD1. The CDR3 is made up of 13 amino acids. Germline loops: CDR1 MNHNS, CDR2 SASEGT. Trimming removed 4 bases from V and 7 bases from J; junction bases left unmatched: 2. The CDR3, as DNA: TGTGCCAGCAGTGGGACAGGGAACGGGGAGCTGTTTTTT. It encodes CASSGTGNGELFF.

This chain connects TRBV7-2 to TRBJ2-1, with 7 positions matching TRBD2. Gene TRBJ2-7 matches the end of the DNA better, so the J call may be wrong. Germline V CDR1 and CDR2: SGHTA, FQGNSA. CDR3 size: 16 residues. CDR3 sequence: CASSSGGRGPYNEQYF. DNA for the CDR3: TGTGCCAGCAGCTCCGGGGGGAGGGGACCCTACAATGAGCAGTACTTC.

This clonotype was seen once. This rearrangement joins TRBV27 to TRBJ2-7; 8 nucleotides agree with TRBD2. The CDR3 has 14 amino acids. Germline V gene data show CDR1 as MNHEY and CDR2 as SMNVEV (reference sequence). The J segment lost 2 bases and the V segment lost 2 bases, leaving 2 bases of the junction unmatched. The CDR3 reads CASSLQGLAYEQYF. CDR3 sequence (DNA): TGTGCCAGCAGTTTACAGGGACTAGCCTACGAGCAGTACTTC.

The genes are TRBV7-9 and TRBJ1-1; D is unclear. The germline gives CDR1 SEHNR, CDR2 FQNEAQ (reference sequence). Trimming shortened V by 7 bases and J by 4 bases, and 16 bases separated the two germline ends. The CDR3 sequence is 14 residues long. The CDR3 loop reads CASTAGGLGTEAFF. Here the CDR3 DNA reads TGTGCCAGCACCGCTGGTGGGTTGGGCACTGAAGCTTTCTTT.

Points on this clonotype: A read error may be the cause here, since a much bigger clone is one base away. The gene calls are TRBV7-2 and TRBJ2-3; 9 bases match TRBD1. Germline CDR1 SGHTA, CDR2 FQGNSA. This CDR3 has 17 amino acids. V shed 3 bases, J shed 4 bases, and the junction held 11 bases outside the gene matches. CDR3 bases: TGTGCCAGCAGCTTCGCTACCGGGACAGGGAGGGCAGATACGCAGTATTTT. This gives the protein CASSFATGTGRADTQYF.

The V and J genes are TRBV6-2 or TRBV6-3 and TRBJ2-7; D is undetermined. The CDR3 is 15 amino acids. Looked up from germline, CDR1 is MNHEY and CDR2 is SVGEGT. Trimming shortened V by 7 bases and J by 3 bases, and 19 bases separated the two germline ends. The CDR3 DNA follows: TGTGCCAGCAACACTCGGGCTCAAAGAATCTACGAGCAGTACTTC. Translated, it gives CASNTRAQRIYEQYF.

The chain has TRBV27 and TRBJ2-7; maybe TRBD1 (6 bases). The CDR3 totals 14 residues. The V and J ends lost 4 bases and 3 bases respectively, with 13 bases between them. Looked up from germline, CDR1 is MNHEY and CDR2 is SMNVEV (reference sequence). The CDR3 nucleotides read TGTGCCAGCAGTTCGCACTCAGGGGTCTACGAGCAGTACTTC. The encoded protein is CASSSHSGVYEQYF.

The chain's CDR3 is CSAFSMRSLRNEQFF. DNA for the CDR3: TGCAGTGCTTTCTCAATGAGGAGTTTGCGAAATGAGCAGTTCTTC. This chain uses TRBV20-1 with TRBJ2-1; unclear D gene. Germline CDR1 DFQATT, CDR2 SNEGSKA (reference sequence). The CDR3 covers 15 residues. Trimming left V 5 bases short and J 7 bases short, with 21 bases between.

The chain uses TRBV7-9 and TRBJ1-2; D is perhaps TRBD1 (5 bases). Looked up from germline, CDR1 is SEHNR and CDR2 is FQNEAQ (reference sequence). The CDR3 is made up of 16 amino acids. The V and J ends lost 0 bases and 3 bases respectively, with 14 bases between them. CDR3 loop: CASSLAGGTVYYGYTF. DNA of the CDR3: TGTGCCAGCAGCTTAGCGGGTGGGACCGTTTACTATGGCTACACCTTC.

Only a few counts were recorded for this clonotype. CDR3 DNA sequence: TGTGCCAGCAGCGTAAGGGGGCCTACAGGGGAAGAGACCCAGTACTTC. It yields the protein CASSVRGPTGEETQYF. The rearrangement uses TRBV9 and TRBJ2-5; 7 nucleotides agree with TRBD1. This CDR3 comprises 16 residues. CDR1 is SGDLS, CDR2 YYNGEE, per germline. The V gene end was trimmed by 1 base and the J gene end by 3 bases; junction bases not matched to a gene: 9.

The chain has TRBV6-5 and TRBJ2-7; D call uncertain. The CDR3 loop spans 12 amino acids. The germline V and J ends were trimmed by 0 bases and 7 bases, with 7 bases remaining between them. Germline CDR1 is MNHEY and CDR2 is SVGAGI. The CDR3 loop reads CASSYSKMEQYF. In DNA, the CDR3 is TGTGCCAGCAGTTACTCGAAGATGGAGCAGTACTTC.

The rearrangement links TRBV12-3 or TRBV12-4 to TRBJ2-7; 9 bases are a match to TRBD1. CDR3 length equals 14 residues. The V and J ends lost 8 bases and 3 bases, in that order; junction bases with no gene match: 8. DNA for the CDR3: TGTGCCAGCGGTACACACAGGGGGCACTACGAGCAGTACTTC. This sequence encodes CASGTHRGHYEQYF.

V usage is TRBV4-3 and J usage is TRBJ2-1; D gene unclear. The CDR3 contains 17 residues. V gave up 0 bases and J gave up 0 bases, with 12 bases separating them. Per germline, CDR1 LGHNA and CDR2 YSLEER. The CDR3 DNA follows: TGCGCCAGCAGCCAAGAGCATTCGCAGAGCTCCTACAATGAGCAGTTCTTC. This sequence encodes CASSQEHSQSSYNEQFF.

There are a few counts of this clonotype. The rearrangement joins TRBV12-3 or TRBV12-4 to TRBJ1-1, with D uncertain. Trimming took off 6 bases at V and 11 bases at J, with 16 bases between the two ends. The CDR3 has 12 amino acids. Written as DNA, the CDR3 is TGTGCCAGCAGCCGAGGGAGGGCTCGGGCTTTCTTT. This gives the protein CASSRGRARAFF.

This clonotype was recorded only once. This sequence joins TRBV11-2 and TRBJ2-3, with unresolved D. V lost 0 bases and J 2 bases, leaving 9 bases between the germline ends. This CDR3 spans 15 amino acids. The germline CDR1 and CDR2 sequences are SGHAT and FQNNGV. DNA for the CDR3: TGTGCCAGCAGCTTAGATCCAAGGTCCACAGATACGCAGTATTTT. This codes for CASSLDPRSTDTQYF.

This sequence joins TRBV5-1 and TRBJ2-3; no clear D. The germline V and J ends were trimmed by 4 bases and 3 bases, with 15 bases remaining between them. Germline V gene lookup returns CDR1 SGHRS and CDR2 YFSETQ. The CDR3 covers 15 residues. CDR3 residues: CASSPHALGTDTQYF. CDR3 coding DNA: TGCGCCAGCAGCCCTCACGCTCTAGGGACAGATACGCAGTATTTT.

CDR3 residues: CSVDLDYGYTF. Here the CDR3 DNA reads TGCAGCGTTGATCTCGACTATGGCTACACCTTC. The chain joins TRBV29-1 to TRBJ1-2, with unresolved D. CDR1 and CDR2 from the germline V gene are SQVTM and ANQGSEA. With 3 bases removed from V and 3 bases from J, the gap between germline ends came to 5 bases. The CDR3 contains 11 residues.